The clone carrying this T cell receptor beta chain was detected only a few times. Antigen unknown. This sample is part of a study of cytomegalovirus exposure and HLA in healthy donors. J lost 2 bases, V lost 4 bases, and 1 base had no gene match. This CDR3 region has 13 residues. Looked up from germline, CDR1 is SGHNT and CDR2 is YYREEE (reference sequence). Points from the study as a whole: High sensitivity and specificity were reportedly achieved when the classifier diagnosed cytomegalovirus status. Association of a missense DCLRE1C variant with TCR beta V- and J-gene trimming was reported in a later analysis.

PCR used 60 Vbeta primers and 13 Jbeta primers. Using immunoSEQ multiplex PCR, the repertoire was profiled, and TCRdb retains in-frame clones only, with some absent. The sample lists fewer than 150,000 clones, 80% seen once, with around 8% in the top ten. This sequence was found in a female donor in good health and CMV-seropositive. The chain combines TRBV5-4 with TRBJ2-7; 9 bases map to TRBD2. Material: PBMCs. CDR3 nucleotide sequence: TGTGCCAGCAGCCTAGCGGGGCCCTACGAGCAGTACTTC. Protein product: CASSLAGPYEQYF.